The sequence of this TCR beta chain was determined in a study of blood T cell repertoires in COVID-19. Germline V gene data show CDR1 as WNHNN and CDR2 as SYGVQD (reference sequence). There are 12 residues in the CDR3. With 0 bases removed from V and 6 bases from J, the gap between germline ends came to 3 bases. This table comes from immunoSEQ multiplex PCR, and its TCRdb copy is limited to in-frame clones, with some not included. This table has about 150,000 clones, just under 85% appearing once. The TCR comes from a woman aged 60-75 years with acute or convalescent COVID-19. The chain combines TRBV10-1 with TRBJ2-1; no reliable D call. Material: peripheral blood. The CDR3 DNA sequence: TGCGCCAGCAGTGAGTCTCGCAATGAGCAGTTCTTC. Encoded protein: CASSESRNEQFF.